A single sample is the source of the 29 T cell receptor beta chains below, sequenced in a study of control samples from healthy donors and cancer patients. Using immunoSEQ multiplex PCR, the repertoire was profiled, and TCRdb retains in-frame clones only, with some absent. The sample contains about 410,000 clones, 75% to 95% of which appear only once. The sequenced sample was PBMCs. These receptors originate from a man in his forties with head and neck cancer.

The V and J genes are TRBV28 and TRBJ2-6; D uncertain. The CDR3 spans 17 residues. Germline values: CDR1 MDHEN, CDR2 SYDVKM. Trimming cost V 1 base and J 0 bases, with 10 bases left between them. This CDR3 is CASSLYGSYSGANVLTF. CDR3 sequence (DNA): TGTGCCAGCAGTTTATACGGCAGTTACTCTGGGGCCAACGTCCTGACTTTC.

This sequence joins TRBV6-2 or TRBV6-3 and TRBJ1-2; D is perhaps TRBD1 (5 bases). The germline CDR1 and CDR2 sequences are MNHEY and SVGEGT. Trimming took 5 bases from V and 7 from J, leaving 14 bases between them. This CDR3 is built from 13 residues. In DNA, the CDR3 is TGTGCCAGCAGTCCCGGGACCCTCGGTGGCTACACCTTC. This gives the protein CASSPGTLGGYTF.

The rearrangement uses TRBV6-1 and TRBJ1-3; possibly TRBD1 for D (5 bases). Germline V lookup: CDR1 MNHNS, CDR2 SASEGT. V lost 3 bases, J lost 1 base, and 16 bases lay in between. The CDR3 length is 17 residues. The CDR3 is CASSDRDPGRSGNTIYF. CDR3 nucleotide sequence: TGTGCCAGCAGTGACAGGGATCCGGGGAGGTCTGGAAACACCATATATTTT.

The chain has TRBV28 and TRBJ2-7; 13 positions match TRBD2. The CDR3 totals 15 residues. CDR1 and CDR2 from the germline V gene are MDHEN and SYDVKM. V shed 4 bases, J shed 3 bases, and the junction held 3 bases outside the gene matches. CDR3 nucleotides: TGTGCCAGCAGTTGGGGGACTAGCGGGGACTACGAGCAGTACTTC. Translating it yields CASSWGTSGDYEQYF.

V is TRBV18 and J is TRBJ2-5; 9 bases are shared with TRBD1. CDR1 is KGHSH, CDR2 LQKENI, per germline. J was trimmed by 5 bases and V by 1 base; bases with no gene match: 2. The CDR3 is 14 residues long. CDR3 amino acids: CASSPRTGEETQYF. The CDR3 DNA follows: TGTGCCAGCTCACCACGGACAGGGGAGGAGACCCAGTACTTC.

This clone was observed a single time. The genes are TRBV11-2 and TRBJ1-2; D gene uncertain. Trimming took 0 bases from V and 3 from J, leaving 11 bases between them. The germline V gene encodes CDR1 SGHAT and CDR2 FQNNGV. The CDR3 sequence is 15 residues long. CDR3 DNA: TGTGCCAGCAGCTTAGATCGGGCAGGATACTATGGCTACACCTTC. This encodes CASSLDRAGYYGYTF.

This chain joins TRBV7-2 and TRBJ2-5; 7 positions match TRBD1. Trimming cost V 5 bases and J 7 bases; bases outside gene matches: 10. The CDR3 has 14 residues. From germline, CDR1 is SGHTA and CDR2 FQGNSA. CDR3 DNA: TGTGCCAGCAGCGGAAACAGGGGCGGGTCGACCCAGTACTTC. It yields the protein CASSGNRGGSTQYF. Filled out from reference TRBV7-2 and TRBJ2-5, the complete variable domain reads GAGVSQSPSNKVTEKGKDVELRCDPISGHTALYWYRQSLGQGLEFLIYFQGNSAPDKSGLPSDRFSAERTGGSVSTLTIQRTQQEDSAVYLCASSGNRGGSTQYFGPGTRLLVL.

This rearrangement joins TRBV4-1 to TRBJ2-7; 8 bases fit TRBD1. V lost 5 bases and J lost 6; bases outside the gene matches: 15. The CDR3 covers 16 residues. Germline CDR1 MGHRA, CDR2 YSYEKL. As DNA, the CDR3 is TGCGCCAGCAGCTTCGGACAGGGACGGCTTAATGGCGAGCAGTACTTC. Protein sequence: CASSFGQGRLNGEQYF.

This sequence joins TRBV3-1 (or the pseudogene TRBV3-2) and TRBJ2-7; 8 bases map to TRBD1. Trimming took 1 base from V and 3 from J; bases not matched to a gene: 5. Germline CDR1 and CDR2: LGHDT and YNNKEL (reference sequence). The CDR3 covers 15 residues. The CDR3 loop reads CASSQGVTGVYEQYF. Written as DNA, the CDR3 is TGTGCCAGCAGCCAAGGGGTGACAGGGGTCTACGAGCAGTACTTC.

The chain is built from TRBV19 and TRBJ1-3, with D perhaps TRBD1 (5 bases). Germline assignment: CDR1 LNHDA and CDR2 SQIVND (reference sequence). The CDR3 spans 17 residues. The V and J ends lost 0 bases and 5 bases respectively, with 17 bases between them. The CDR3 region has the DNA TGTGCCAGTAGTATAGATACCGAACAGGTCGGGAGAAACACCATATATTTT. Its protein product is CASSIDTEQVGRNTIYF.

The chain recombines TRBV4-1 with TRBJ1-1; possible D gene TRBD1, 6 bases. The CDR3 consists of 18 residues. V was pared by 1 base and J by 0 bases, with 18 bases between. Per germline, CDR1 MGHRA and CDR2 YSYEKL. Here the CDR3 reads CASSQGSGERILNTEAFF. CDR3 DNA: TGCGCCAGCAGCCAAGGCTCAGGGGAAAGGATCTTGAACACTGAAGCTTTCTTT.

The chain uses TRBV5-5 and TRBJ1-1, with 7 bases aligning to TRBD1. J gave up 3 bases and V 4 bases, and 9 bases lay outside the gene matches. The length of the CDR3 is 15 residues. Per germline, CDR1 SGHKS and CDR2 YYEKEE (reference sequence). For the CDR3, the DNA is TGTGCCAGCAGCAGGGCCCTTACAGGGGACACTGAAGCTTTCTTT. Amino acid sequence: CASSRALTGDTEAFF.

The CDR3 reads CSSAVGGNEQFF. In DNA, the CDR3 is TGCAGCTCTGCAGTAGGGGGAAATGAGCAGTTCTTC. The chain couples TRBV29-1 to TRBJ2-1, with D tentatively TRBD1 (6 bases). The V end lost 8 bases, the J end lost 7 bases, and 15 bases lay between the germline ends. Germline V gene sequence: CDR1 SQVTM, CDR2 ANQGSEA. The CDR3 has 12 amino acids.

The count of this clone is one. The chain uses TRBV7-9 and TRBJ2-2; TRBD1 or TRBD2 may be the D gene (5 bases each). The CDR3 extends over 16 amino acids. Germline values: CDR1 SEHNR, CDR2 FQNEAQ (reference sequence). Between the trimmed V and J ends, which lost 4 bases and 0 bases, there was a span of 12 bases. CDR3 nucleotides: TGTGCCAGCAGCTCGGGGACCTGGTCGAACACCGGGGAGCTGTTTTTT. Translation gives CASSSGTWSNTGELFF.

This clone was observed a few times. V and J are TRBV7-6 and TRBJ2-5; possible D gene TRBD1, 5 bases. The length of the CDR3 is 15 residues. Trimming took off 5 bases at V and 5 bases at J, with 18 bases between the two ends. Germline V gives CDR1 SGHVS, CDR2 FNYEAQ. The CDR3, as DNA: TGTGCCAGCAGCCGTGGGGCGCAACAATTTGAGACCCAGTACTTC. Translation gives CASSRGAQQFETQYF. Full variable domain (missing parts from reference TRBV7-6 and TRBJ2-5): GAGVSQSPRYKVTKRGQDVALRCDPISGHVSLYWYRQALGQGPEFLTYFNYEAQQDKSGLPNDRFSAERPEGSISTLTIQRTEQRDSAMYRCASSRGAQQFETQYFGPGTRLLVL.

V is TRBV5-1 and J is TRBJ1-2; D uncertain. The CDR3 runs 13 residues. The germline gives CDR1 SGHRS, CDR2 YFSETQ. V lost 0 bases and J lost 6, with 9 bases in between. The CDR3 DNA reads as TGCGCCAGCAGCTTGGCAGTCGGGGATGGCTACACCTTC. Its translation: CASSLAVGDGYTF.

This chain uses TRBV19 with TRBJ1-1, with unresolved D. Germline loops: CDR1 LNHDA, CDR2 SQIVND (reference sequence). V dropped 0 bases and J dropped 12 bases, with 14 bases sitting between them. The CDR3 is 13 amino acids. In nucleotides, the CDR3 is TGTGCCAGTAGTATAGATCGGGAGGAGATAACTTTCTTT. Translated: CASSIDREEITFF.

The chain recombines TRBV6-4 with TRBJ1-2; D gene ambiguous. The germline V and J ends were trimmed by 4 bases and 2 bases, with 14 bases remaining between them. The CDR3 is 15 residues long. Germline CDR1 MRHNA, CDR2 SNTAGT. The CDR3, as DNA: TGTGCCAGCAGTGCAGCAGCCGGTAGGAACTATGGCTACACCTTC. The encoded protein is CASSAAAGRNYGYTF.

The rearrangement joins TRBV5-1 to TRBJ2-1; no definite D call. The CDR3 covers 14 residues. Between the trimmed V and J ends, which lost 5 bases and 0 bases, there was a span of 9 bases. Germline-derived CDR1 and CDR2 are SGHRS and YFSETQ. CDR3 residues: CASRDQSSYNEQFF. Here the CDR3 DNA reads TGCGCCAGCAGGGATCAAAGCTCCTACAATGAGCAGTTCTTC. The complete variable domain, with remaining parts taken from reference TRBV5-1 and TRBJ2-1, reads KAGVTQTPRYLIKTRGQQVTLSCSPISGHRSVSWYQQTPGQGLQFLFEYFSETQRNKGNFPGRFSGRQFSNSRSEMNVSTLELGDSALYLCASRDQSSYNEQFFGPGTRLTVL.

This chain joins TRBV11-1 and TRBJ1-4, with D uncertain. The CDR3 has 14 amino acids. Trimming stripped 5 bases from V and 8 bases from J, with 15 bases between. Germline CDR1 SGHAT, CDR2 FQDESV (reference sequence). The CDR3 region is CASSPDPNGEKLFF. The CDR3 DNA reads as TGTGCCAGCAGCCCAGACCCAAACGGAGAAAAACTGTTTTTT.

As for this clone: The sample contains more than one DNA sequence encoding this CDR3. V gene TRBV6-5 combines with J gene TRBJ2-5; perhaps TRBD2 as D (5 bases). The V gene's germline CDR1 is MNHEY and CDR2 SVGAGI. The CDR3 extends over 14 amino acids. The V gene lost 0 bases and the J gene lost 5 bases, with 10 bases spanning the gap. DNA of the CDR3: TGTGCCAGCAGTTACTCGAGTAGGAGGGAGACCCAGTACTTC. As protein: CASSYSSRRETQYF.

The DNA for the CDR3 is TGTGCCAGCTCACCGCCGGGTGGAACAGGGCCCGACGAGCAGTACTTC. It yields the protein CASSPPGGTGPDEQYF. The chain is built from TRBV18 and TRBJ2-7; D perhaps matches TRBD1 (6 bases). V was cut by 3 bases and J by 5 bases, with 20 bases left in between. Germline V gene lookup returns CDR1 KGHSH and CDR2 LQKENI. The CDR3 is made up of 16 amino acids.

The V call is TRBV27, the J call TRBJ1-1; no definite D call. Trimming removed 2 bases at V and 7 bases at J, with 8 bases between. The CDR3 spans 12 residues. Germline V gene sequence: CDR1 MNHEY, CDR2 SMNVEV (reference sequence). The CDR3 region is CASSLVPGEAFF. DNA for the CDR3: TGTGCCAGCAGTTTAGTTCCGGGTGAAGCTTTCTTT.

The rearrangement uses TRBV14 and TRBJ1-2, with a possible D match to TRBD1 (5 bases). Germline lookup yields CDR1 SGHDN and CDR2 FVKESK. V dropped 0 bases and J dropped 8 bases, with 16 bases sitting between them. The CDR3 length is 15 residues. Written as DNA, the CDR3 is TGTGCCAGCAGCCAAGATCGCTTGGGAAGGGACGGCTACACCTTC. Protein: CASSQDRLGRDGYTF.

The rearrangement joins TRBV4-3 to TRBJ2-7, with D unresolved. Germline V lookup: CDR1 LGHNA, CDR2 YSLEER. There are 13 residues in the CDR3. V gave up 0 bases and J gave up 9 bases, with 12 bases separating them. The CDR3 spells CASSQDSGTGQYF. The CDR3 DNA follows: TGCGCCAGCAGCCAAGATTCGGGTACTGGGCAGTACTTC.

In this sample, this clone turned up once. J is TRBJ1-1 and V is TRBV7-6; 8 nucleotides agree with TRBD1. In germline, CDR1 is SGHVS, CDR2 FNYEAQ. The CDR3 loop spans 11 amino acids. V dropped 5 bases and J dropped 13; count of bases not matched to a gene: 6. Here the CDR3 DNA reads TGTGCCAGCAGCCTCAGGGGGCCCGATTTCTTT. Protein: CASSLRGPDFF.

The V call is TRBV4-3, the J call TRBJ2-3; D might be TRBD1 (6 bases). Per the germline V gene, CDR1 is LGHNA and CDR2 is YSLEER. V dropped 4 bases and J dropped 0 bases, with 17 bases sitting between them. The CDR3 has 17 amino acids. The CDR3 sequence: CASSLGTRVSSTDTQYF. CDR3 nucleotide sequence: TGCGCCAGCAGCCTCGGGACAAGGGTCTCTAGCACAGATACGCAGTATTTT.

This chain links TRBV7-3 with TRBJ2-1; 9 bases agree with TRBD2. The germline V gene has CDR1 SGHTA and CDR2 FQGTGA. The CDR3 consists of 19 residues. Trimming removed 4 bases from V and 0 bases from J; junction bases left unmatched: 13. The CDR3 DNA follows: TGTGCCAGCAGCTCCGGGGTAGCGGGAGTCGGGGGCTCCTACAATGAGCAGTTCTTC. It translates to CASSSGVAGVGGSYNEQFF. The full variable domain, in which reference TRBV7-3 and TRBJ2-1 provide the parts outside the CDR3, is GAGVSQTPSNKVTEKGKYVELRCDPISGHTALYWYRQSLGQGPEFLIYFQGTGAADDSGLPNDRFFAVRPEGSVSTLKIQRTERGDSAVYLCASSSGVAGVGGSYNEQFFGPGTRLTVL.

The chain employs TRBV6-6 and TRBJ1-3; a possible D gene is TRBD1 (5 bases). Germline CDR1 reads MNHNY; CDR2 reads SVGAGI (reference sequence). The ends were cut back, 4 bases at V and 0 bases at J, with 10 bases in the middle. The CDR3 has 15 residues. The CDR3 nucleotides read TGTGCCAGCAGTTCGGCAGGGCCCTCTGGAAACACCATATATTTT. This translates into CASSSAGPSGNTIYF.